This T cell receptor beta chain was obtained from a study of regulatory T cells in long-lasting Graves disease. Study details: Positive TSH receptor antibodies alongside over 5 years of antithyroid drugs were what marked Graves' disease as persistent. Study-level points and caveats: Relative to newly diagnosed Graves' patients, persistent ones had lower TCR diversity.

Time point denoted: persistent/refractory GD, antithyroid drugs over 5 years with positive TRAb. PBMCs were the source of the RNA used for TCR sequencing. For TCR beta, libraries came from iRepertoire HTBI primers and Arm-PCR of CDR3 regions. Original handling: Overall, samples carried more than 55 TRBV and 13 to 15 TRBJ segments. One entry per CDR3 protein results from TCRdb running MiXCR on the multiplex PCR reads. The authors' filters were not applied to this entry. Of about 460,000 distinct CDR3 sequences listed, less than 25% are singletons. Notes on this clonotype: Its antigen is unidentified.

The sequence came from a female donor with Graves disease. This specimen was peripheral blood mononuclear cells (PBMCs), taken when the disease was refractory, from a patient treated with antithyroid drugs.

CDR3 amino acids: CAWGRDLPGELFF. CDR3 bases: TGTGCCTGGGGCCGAGATCTGCCCGGGGAGCTGTTTTTT. This rearrangement joins TRBV30 to TRBJ2-2; D gene unclear. The CDR3 runs to 13 residues. The germline V gene has CDR1 GTSNPN and CDR2 SVGIG (reference sequence). Trimming pared 5 bases from V and 6 bases from J, leaving 13 bases between.